This TCR beta chain is from a study of Ad26.COV2.S vaccination and SARS-CoV-2 variants. As for the study in general: The donor participated in the COV1001 trial, in its Ad26.COV2.S arm.

Clones were read by immunoSEQ multiplex PCR, and TCRdb kept only the in-frame ones, dropping some. The sample yields over 200,000 clones, approximately 87% seen once. V was cut by 6 bases and J by 4 bases, with 3 bases left in between. This CDR3 is built from 11 residues. Germline V gene data show CDR1 as LNHDA and CDR2 as SQIVND (reference sequence). Treatment: about 20 received Ad26.COV2.S at low or high dose, single or two shots; several received placebo; per-sample allocation not given. Day 63 after the first vaccine or placebo injection was the time point for sampling. Here the sequenced sample was peripheral blood, taken in a trial of Ad26.COV2.S vaccine versus placebo. The chain is built from TRBV19 and TRBJ2-2, with D unresolved. The source is a person aged 18-65 years who received the Ad26.COV2.S COVID-19 vaccine or a placebo. In DNA form, the CDR3 reads TGTGCCAGTAGCCCCACCGGGGAGCTGTTTTTT. Its protein is CASSPTGELFF.